This TCR beta chain was sequenced in a study of neurological immune-mediated disorders. Study conclusions and caveats: None of the CDR3 amino acid sequences of expanded clones were shared across subjects, and this suggested private repertoires in all groups.

The cDNA was synthesized by means of template-switch 5'RACE, which was carried out with 10-nucleotide random UMIs. One entry per CDR3 protein results from TCRdb running MiXCR on the 5' RACE reads. The table shows more than 20,000 distinct CDR3 sequences, with roughly an eighth occurring only once. The time point: technical triplicate 1. For the sorted libraries, 900,000 to 1,000,000 CD4+ or CD8+ T cells were used. This clonotype has ten or more counts. What it binds is unknown. This CDR3 contains 14 residues. The germline gives CDR1 MNHNY, CDR2 SVGAGI (reference sequence). V lost 2 bases to trimming and J lost 6 bases, with 12 bases between them.

The clonotype originates from a female donor with HTLV-1-associated myelopathy (HAM/TSP). Sample: CD4+ T cells from blood. The rearrangement joins TRBV6-6 to TRBJ2-3; D tentatively reads TRBD1 or TRBD2 (5 bases each). CDR3 sequence: CASSYERGQDTQYF. The CDR3 DNA sequence: TGTGCCAGCAGTTACGAGAGGGGCCAGGATACGCAGTATTTT.